This record covers a single T cell receptor beta chain. Its antigen is not identified. This record belongs to a study of T cell responses to AZD1222 COVID-19 vaccine. Overall study results and limits: Possibly, clonal diversity was underestimated; donors were largely white British and included more females. Nearly half of spike-specific TCRs reportedly target variant regions that are unmutated in the B.1.351 and B.1.1.7 variants. Increased Spike-specific TCR breadth and depth were observed after two AZD1222 doses.

Profiling relied on immunoSEQ multiplex PCR, and the TCRdb table lists in-frame clones only, not all of them. This table has 100,000 to 150,000 clones, 75% to 95% appearing once. The ends were cut back, 1 base at V and 3 bases at J, with 7 bases in the middle. The CDR3 totals 13 residues. Sequencing used peripheral blood, obtained on day 0 of AZD1222 vaccination. The TCR was taken from an adult in good health. The rearrangement joins TRBV12-3 or TRBV12-4 to TRBJ2-7; possible D gene TRBD1, 5 bases. The CDR3 bases are TGTGCCAGCAGTTTAGTTACAGGCTACGAGCAGTACTTC. It specifies CASSLVTGYEQYF.